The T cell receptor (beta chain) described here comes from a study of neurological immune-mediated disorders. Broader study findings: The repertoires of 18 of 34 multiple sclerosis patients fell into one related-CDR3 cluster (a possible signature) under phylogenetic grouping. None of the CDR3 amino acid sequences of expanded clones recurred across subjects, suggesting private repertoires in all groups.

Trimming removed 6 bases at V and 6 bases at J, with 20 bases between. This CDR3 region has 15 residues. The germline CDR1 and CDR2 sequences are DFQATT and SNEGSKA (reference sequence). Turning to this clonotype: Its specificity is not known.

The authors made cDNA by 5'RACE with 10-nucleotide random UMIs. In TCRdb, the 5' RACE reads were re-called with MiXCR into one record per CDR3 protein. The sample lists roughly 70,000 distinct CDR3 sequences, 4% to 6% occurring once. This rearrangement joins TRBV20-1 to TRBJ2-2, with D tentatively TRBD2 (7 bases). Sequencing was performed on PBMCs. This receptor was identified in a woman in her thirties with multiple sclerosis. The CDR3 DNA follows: TGCAGTGCCCCCGTCCAGGGGACTATCTCCGGGGAGCTGTTTTTT. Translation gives CSAPVQGTISGELFF.